This is a list of T cell receptor beta chains from one sample in a study of T cell responses to AZD1222 COVID-19 vaccine. TCRdb keeps only in-frame clones here, not all; method: immunoSEQ multiplex PCR. The sample has approximately 80,000 clones, more than 70% seen once; the top ten hold about 20%. The input for sequencing was peripheral blood, taken on day 0 of AZD1222 vaccination. Every receptor here comes from an adult in good health. CDR3s include the opening cysteine and the closing phenylalanine or tryptophan. D genes are given only for firm matches. For some rows the clone size is stated as once, few or many, or as a class when expanded; others skip it.

D: .
V: TRBV7-2
J: TRBJ2-5
size: .
DNA: TGTGCCAGCAGCTTACGACCACAAGAGACCCAGTACTTC
CDR3: CASSLRPQETQYF

D: TRBD1
V: TRBV3-1/TRBV3-2
J: TRBJ1-2
size: .
DNA: TGTGCCAGCAGCCAAGATCACGGGACAGGATCAGGCTACACCTTC
CDR3: CASSQDHGTGSGYTF

D: .
V: TRBV7-2
J: TRBJ2-7
size: .
DNA: TGTGCCAGCAGCTCCTTCCCTAGGGGGAGTAAGACGGACGAGCAGTACTTC
CDR3: CASSSFPRGSKTDEQYF

D: .
V: TRBV29-1
J: TRBJ1-4
size: .
DNA: TGCAGCGTTGAAAGCAATGAAAAACTGTTTTTT
CDR3: CSVESNEKLFF

D: .
V: TRBV18
J: TRBJ2-1
size: .
DNA: TGTGCCAGCTCACCCCGGACCGACAATGAGCAGTTCTTC
CDR3: CASSPRTDNEQFF

D: .
V: TRBV9
J: TRBJ2-5
size: .
DNA: TGTGCCAGCAGCGTAGCCAGACAAGAGACCCAGTACTTC
CDR3: CASSVARQETQYF

D: TRBD2
V: TRBV2
J: TRBJ2-1
size: .
DNA: TGTGCCAGCATCGACGCGGCGGGTAGCGGGGGAAGCTCCTACAATGAGCAGTTCTTC
CDR3: CASIDAAGSGGSSYNEQFF

D: .
V: TRBV28
J: TRBJ1-5
size: .
DNA: TGTGCCAGCAGGATTGTCAGCAATCAGCCCCAGCATTTT
CDR3: CASRIVSNQPQHF

D: .
V: TRBV6-5
J: TRBJ2-1
size: .
DNA: TGTGCCAGCAGTTACGGTCCCAGGAAGGGACACAATGAGCAGTTCTTC
CDR3: CASSYGPRKGHNEQFF

D: .
V: TRBV11-3
J: TRBJ1-1
size: .
DNA: TGTGCCAGCAGCCCCCGTGTCGGCACTGAAGCTTTCTTT
CDR3: CASSPRVGTEAFF

D: .
V: TRBV7-6
J: TRBJ1-5
size: .
DNA: TGTGCCAGCAGCTTAAACCAAGCAGCCCAGCCCCAGCATTTT
CDR3: CASSLNQAAQPQHF

D: .
V: TRBV15
J: TRBJ2-5
size: few
DNA: TGTGCCACCTCCTCACTCCAAGAGACCCAGTACTTC
CDR3: CATSSLQETQYF

D: .
V: TRBV2
J: TRBJ1-3
size: .
DNA: TGTGCCAGCAGTGATCAGATGGGCCTCTCTGGAAACACCATATATTTT
CDR3: CASSDQMGLSGNTIYF

D: .
V: TRBV2
J: TRBJ1-5
size: .
DNA: TGTGCCAGCAGTGCTCTCGCGACAGGCAATCAGCCCCAGCATTTT
CDR3: CASSALATGNQPQHF

D: .
V: TRBV2
J: TRBJ1-1
size: .
DNA: TGTGCCAGCAGTGTGGGGGGTCGCACTGAAGCTTTCTTT
CDR3: CASSVGGRTEAFF

D: .
V: TRBV10-2
J: TRBJ1-1
size: few
DNA: TGCGCCAGCAGTGAGTCGAGACAGAACACTGAAGCTTTCTTT
CDR3: CASSESRQNTEAFF

D: .
V: TRBV4-2
J: TRBJ2-3
size: .
DNA: TGTGCCAGCAGCCAAGACCAGACTAGAGCTGGGCATACGCAGTATTTT
CDR3: CASSQDQTRAGHTQYF

D: TRBD1
V: TRBV28
J: TRBJ1-6
size: .
DNA: TGTGCCAGCAGCTTATATTCGGGACAGTCCTCACCCCTCCACTTT
CDR3: CASSLYSGQSSPLHF

D: TRBD1
V: TRBV27
J: TRBJ1-6
size: .
DNA: TGTGCCAGCAGTTTATCACAGGGGGCTATTCCCCTCCACTTT
CDR3: CASSLSQGAIPLHF

D: .
V: TRBV25-1
J: TRBJ1-5
size: .
DNA: TGTGCCAGCCAGGGGTCTTCTAGCAATCAGCCCCAGCATTTT
CDR3: CASQGSSSNQPQHF

D: TRBD2
V: TRBV27
J: TRBJ2-3
size: .
DNA: TGTGCCAGCGGGGGACTAGCGGGAGTCGCGACAGATACGCAGTATTTT
CDR3: CASGGLAGVATDTQYF

D: TRBD2
V: TRBV19
J: TRBJ2-1
size: .
DNA: TGTGCCAGTAGAGGACTAGCGGGAAAGTCCTACAATGAGCAGTTCTTC
CDR3: CASRGLAGKSYNEQFF

D: TRBD2
V: TRBV7-7
J: TRBJ2-5
size: .
DNA: TGTGCCAGCAGCTACACCCTGGGGAGCGGGAGTTCGGGGACCCAGTACTTC
CDR3: CASSYTLGSGSSGTQYF

D: .
V: TRBV3-1/TRBV3-2
J: TRBJ2-1
size: .
DNA: TGTGCCAGCAGCCAACTGCCACACAATGAGCAGTTCTTC
CDR3: CASSQLPHNEQFF

D: .
V: TRBV30
J: TRBJ2-3
size: .
DNA: TGTGCCTGGAACGGCGGCACAGATACGCAGTATTTT
CDR3: CAWNGGTDTQYF

D: .
V: TRBV18
J: TRBJ2-2
size: .
DNA: TGTGCCAGCTCACCCACCTCGGGGGAGCTGTTTTTT
CDR3: CASSPTSGELFF

D: .
V: TRBV6-5
J: TRBJ1-1
size: .
DNA: TGTGCCAGCAGGACTCATGCTAAAGCCGACACTGAAGCTTTCTTT
CDR3: CASRTHAKADTEAFF

D: .
V: TRBV5-1
J: TRBJ1-2
size: .
DNA: TGCGCCAGCAACCTCGAGGCCTCTCGGAGCTATGGCTACACCTTC
CDR3: CASNLEASRSYGYTF

D: TRBD1
V: TRBV19
J: TRBJ2-7
size: .
DNA: TGTGCCAGTAGAACCACCGGGACAGGGTCCCACGAGCAGTACTTC
CDR3: CASRTTGTGSHEQYF

D: .
V: TRBV6-5
J: TRBJ2-7
size: once
DNA: TGTGCCAGCAGTCGGACAGACGGCGAGCAGTACTTC
CDR3: CASSRTDGEQYF

D: TRBD1
V: TRBV15
J: TRBJ2-7
size: .
DNA: TGTGCCACCAGCAGGTTGCCGGGACAGACCTACGAGCAGTACTTC
CDR3: CATSRLPGQTYEQYF

D: .
V: TRBV6-5
J: TRBJ2-7
size: .
DNA: TGTGCCAGCACGAGGGGGGCCTACGAGCAGTACTTC
CDR3: CASTRGAYEQYF

D: .
V: TRBV7-4
J: TRBJ2-7
size: .
DNA: TGTGCCAGCAGCTTAGCGCCAGCCGCCTACGAGCAGTACTTC
CDR3: CASSLAPAAYEQYF

D: .
V: TRBV7-6
J: TRBJ2-7
size: .
DNA: TGTGCCAGCAGCTTAGGCGACAGGGGACTAATCTACGAGCAGTACTTC
CDR3: CASSLGDRGLIYEQYF

D: TRBD2
V: TRBV2
J: TRBJ2-1
size: .
DNA: TGTGCCAGCAGTCTGGGGGGACTAGCGGGAGGCGGCGAGCAGTTCTTC
CDR3: CASSLGGLAGGGEQFF

D: .
V: TRBV6-5
J: TRBJ1-5
size: .
DNA: TGTGCCAGCAGCCACAGCGGGCGGACGGGTCAGCCCCAGCATTTT
CDR3: CASSHSGRTGQPQHF

D: TRBD1
V: TRBV5-1
J: TRBJ2-2
size: .
DNA: TGCGCCAGCAGCTGGGAGCCAGGGGGAAACACCGGGGAGCTGTTTTTT
CDR3: CASSWEPGGNTGELFF

D: .
V: TRBV18
J: TRBJ2-1
size: once
DNA: TGTGCCAGCTCACCAGAGGGGAATGAGCAGTTCTTC
CDR3: CASSPEGNEQFF

D: .
V: TRBV2
J: TRBJ1-1
size: .
DNA: TGTGCCAGCAGAATAACAGGGAACACTGAAGCTTTCTTT
CDR3: CASRITGNTEAFF

D: .
V: TRBV29-1
J: TRBJ1-1
size: .
DNA: TGCAGCGTTAGGGGTCCCATGAACACTGAAGCTTTCTTT
CDR3: CSVRGPMNTEAFF

D: TRBD1
V: TRBV15
J: TRBJ2-3
size: .
DNA: TGTGCCACTGCAGTCGACAGGGCGGCAGATACGCAGTATTTT
CDR3: CATAVDRAADTQYF

D: .
V: TRBV11-2
J: TRBJ1-1
size: .
DNA: TGTGCCAGCAGCTTACAGGGAAGGATGAACACTGAAGCTTTCTTT
CDR3: CASSLQGRMNTEAFF

D: TRBD1
V: TRBV5-8
J: TRBJ1-4
size: once
DNA: TGTGCCAGCAGCTTGCTGGGACAGGGGGCTAATGAAAAACTGTTTTTT
CDR3: CASSLLGQGANEKLFF

D: TRBD1
V: TRBV12-5
J: TRBJ1-5
size: .
DNA: TGTGCTAGTGGTTTTGGGACAGGCAATCAGCCCCAGCATTTT
CDR3: CASGFGTGNQPQHF

D: .
V: TRBV2
J: TRBJ2-2
size: few
DNA: TGTGCCAGCTCGTTGTCTCGGAACACCGGGGAGCTGTTTTTT
CDR3: CASSLSRNTGELFF

D: .
V: TRBV7-9
J: TRBJ2-2
size: .
DNA: TGTGCCAGCAGCTCTCTTAGGCACACCGGGGAGCTGTTTTTT
CDR3: CASSSLRHTGELFF

D: TRBD2
V: TRBV30
J: TRBJ2-3
size: .
DNA: TGTGCCTGGAGTCATAGCGGGGGAAACACAGATACGCAGTATTTT
CDR3: CAWSHSGGNTDTQYF

D: .
V: TRBV6-5
J: TRBJ1-2
size: few
DNA: TGTGCCAGCAGCCCGTCAGTGGGGACAAATGGCTACACCTTC
CDR3: CASSPSVGTNGYTF

D: .
V: TRBV19
J: TRBJ1-6
size: .
DNA: TGTGCCAGTAGCCTCGGGACTTTCAATTCACCCCTCCACTTT
CDR3: CASSLGTFNSPLHF

D: TRBD1
V: TRBV9
J: TRBJ2-7
size: few
DNA: TGTGCCAGCAGCGTAGAGGGGACAGGGGATAACTCCTACGAGCAGTACTTC
CDR3: CASSVEGTGDNSYEQYF

D: TRBD1
V: TRBV15
J: TRBJ2-3
size: .
DNA: TGTGCCACCAGCAGAGAAGGACAGGGGGCAACAGATACGCAGTATTTT
CDR3: CATSREGQGATDTQYF

D: .
V: TRBV7-9
J: TRBJ1-2
size: .
DNA: TGTGCCAGCAGCTCAGAAAACCGGGACAAAAAAGGCTACACCTTC
CDR3: CASSSENRDKKGYTF